This T cell receptor (beta chain) stems from a study of blood T cell repertoires in COVID-19. The CDR3 has 11 residues. Trimming took off 5 bases at V and 1 base at J, with 6 bases between the two ends. Germline CDR1 reads SQVTM; CDR2 reads ANQGSEA. Measured with immunoSEQ multiplex PCR; TCRdb has only the in-frame clones, and not every one. This sample has about 120,000 clones, with 84% found just once. In this sample, this clone turned up many times. The sample comprised PBMCs or T cells enriched from blood (not recorded which). The chain is built from TRBV29-1 and TRBJ2-7, with D unclear. The receptor comes from a woman in her 30s who had recovered from COVID-19. CDR3 coding DNA: TGCAGCGTTACAGCTTCCTACGAGCAGTACTTC. This encodes CSVTASYEQYF.